Listed below are T cell receptor beta chains from one sample, sequenced in a study of OX40 agonist ivuxolimab in advanced cancers. Assay: immunoSEQ multiplex PCR; the TCRdb copy retains only in-frame clones and omits some. The sample includes 70,000 or so clones, roughly 85% of them seen just once. This material consisted of CD4+ or CD8+ T cells sorted from blood, taken in a trial of the OX40 agonist ivuxolimab. The origin of the receptors is an adult with an advanced solid tumor such as melanoma, head and neck, liver or kidney cancer. The CDR3 runs from the conserved cysteine through the conserved F or W. A D gene is named only where the DNA matches it firmly. Some rows mark clone size as missing; the rest say once, few, many or name a class of expanded clone.

once,-,TRBV9,TRBJ1-3,TGTGCCAGCAGCGTAGGTGCAGCTTCTGGAAACACCATATATTTT,CASSVGAASGNTIYF
-,-,TRBV21-1,TRBJ1-3,TGTGCCAGCAGCTCCGCCCCGGGGAAATCTGGAAACACCATATATTTT,CASSSAPGKSGNTIYF
-,-,TRBV7-3,TRBJ1-2,TGTGCCAGCAGCTTAACTGGGCAGGGGAACTATGGCTACACCTTC,CASSLTGQGNYGYTF
-,-,TRBV7-3,TRBJ2-1,TGTGCCAGCAGCTCCACAGGGAATGAGCAGTTCTTC,CASSSTGNEQFF
few,-,TRBV9,TRBJ1-2,TGTGCCAGCAGCGCTTTCGACAGGCTAGCTAACTATGGCTACACCTTC,CASSAFDRLANYGYTF
-,-,TRBV7-2,TRBJ2-5,TGTGCCAGCAGCTTAACTTGGCTGTTGGAGACCCAGTACTTC,CASSLTWLLETQYF
-,TRBD2,TRBV19,TRBJ2-7,TGTGCCAGTAGTAAGGGGACTAGCGGGAGCTGGGCCTACGAGCAGTACTTC,CASSKGTSGSWAYEQYF
-,-,TRBV9,TRBJ2-4,TGTGCCAGCAGCGTAGACCCTAGAGAAAACATTCAGTACTTC,CASSVDPRENIQYF
-,-,TRBV27,TRBJ1-6,TGTGCCAGCAGTTTATTTGTTGTCGTCGGATCACCCCTCCACTTT,CASSLFVVVGSPLHF
-,TRBD1,TRBV5-1,TRBJ2-3,TGCGCCAGCAGCTTGGGCCGGACAGGGGCTCTGTCAGATACGCAGTATTTT,CASSLGRTGALSDTQYF
-,TRBD1,TRBV10-3,TRBJ1-1,TGTGCCACCCATCGGACAGGGGAAATGAACACTGAAGCTTTCTTT,CATHRTGEMNTEAFF
-,-,TRBV12-2,TRBJ1-2,TGTGCAAGTCGCGCTTTTACAGATTCGAGTGGCTACACCTTC,CASRAFTDSSGYTF
-,-,TRBV5-4,TRBJ2-2,TGTGCCAGCAGCCCGACCCCGGGGAAGAACGGGGAGCTGTTTTTT,CASSPTPGKNGELFF
-,-,TRBV5-6,TRBJ2-5,TGTGCCAGCAGCACCCTGGGACCACAAGAGACCCAGTACTTC,CASSTLGPQETQYF
-,-,TRBV7-9,TRBJ2-7,TGTGCCAGCACCCCAAACGGGTTCTACGAGCAGTACTTC,CASTPNGFYEQYF
-,-,TRBV7-9,TRBJ1-1,TGTGCCAGCAGCTTTTACCCTCAGGGTAACACTGAAGCTTTCTTT,CASSFYPQGNTEAFF
-,-,TRBV29-1,TRBJ2-4,TGCAGCGTTTCGAAGCTAGGGGCCAAAAACATTCAGTACTTC,CSVSKLGAKNIQYF
-,TRBD1,TRBV7-9,TRBJ2-5,TGTGCCAGCAGACAGGGGAGTGAAGAGACCCAGTACTTC,CASRQGSEETQYF
-,TRBD2,TRBV5-4,TRBJ2-1,TGTGCCAGCACCCTGGGCGGGAGGTCCTACAATGAGCAGTTCTTC,CASTLGGRSYNEQFF
-,-,TRBV28,TRBJ1-6,TGTGCCAGCAGTAATATACGAAACTCCTATAATTCACCCCTCCACTTT,CASSNIRNSYNSPLHF
-,-,TRBV9,TRBJ2-3,TGTGCCAGCAGCGTCATGCAGGGGTTGACAGATACGCAGTATTTT,CASSVMQGLTDTQYF
-,-,TRBV7-2,TRBJ2-1,TGTGCCAGCAGCTCCGGCGTCAGGAACAATGAGCAGTTCTTC,CASSSGVRNNEQFF
-,TRBD1,TRBV25-1,TRBJ2-7,TGTGCCAGCACCCCCACGGACAGGCGCTACGAGCAGTACTTC,CASTPTDRRYEQYF
once,TRBD1,TRBV29-1,TRBJ1-5,TGCAGCGCCTTGTTACAGGGACAGCAGCCCCAGCATTTT,CSALLQGQQPQHF
-,-,TRBV2,TRBJ1-1,TGTGCCAGCAGTGGAGACCTGAACACTGAAGCTTTCTTT,CASSGDLNTEAFF
-,TRBD2,TRBV7-8,TRBJ2-1,TGTGCCAGCAGCACCTCGACTAGCGGGAGGACCAATGAGCAGTTCTTC,CASSTSTSGRTNEQFF
-,TRBD1,TRBV19,TRBJ1-5,TGTGCCAGTAGTAAACAGGGGGCAGGGATAAATCAGCCCCAGCATTTT,CASSKQGAGINQPQHF
-,-,TRBV5-1,TRBJ2-4,TGCGCCAGCAGCTTGGGACAGGTACTAGCCAAAAACATTCAGTACTTC,CASSLGQVLAKNIQYF
-,TRBD1,TRBV28,TRBJ2-3,TGTGCCGCCCAGGGGGCGCTGACAGATACGCAGTATTTT,CAAQGALTDTQYF
-,-,TRBV18,TRBJ2-1,TGTGCCAGCTCACCATTTGAGGGCAAGGGTGAGCAGTTCTTC,CASSPFEGKGEQFF
-,-,TRBV7-9,TRBJ1-5,TGTGCCAGCAGCTTAGATGGCGGGAACGAGCCCCAGCATTTT,CASSLDGGNEPQHF
-,TRBD1,TRBV30,TRBJ1-4,TGTGCCTGGAGTCCTCCGGGACAGGGGCGCGAAAAACTGTTTTTT,CAWSPPGQGREKLFF
-,-,TRBV7-3,TRBJ1-5,TGTGCCAGCAGCTTAATGGGGGCGAGGCAGCCCCAGCATTTT,CASSLMGARQPQHF
-,TRBD1,TRBV28,TRBJ2-7,TGTGCCAGCAGTTTATTGGGACAGGACTACGAGCAGTACTTC,CASSLLGQDYEQYF
-,TRBD1,TRBV19,TRBJ2-1,TGTGCCAGTAGTAAACAGGGGGGTGAGCAGTTCTTC,CASSKQGGEQFF